This TCR beta chain originates from a study of T cells in Graves' hyperthyroidism and ophthalmopathy. Findings and limits, study-wide: Ophthalmopathy could be told apart from stable hyperthyroidism with a 13 V-J model.

Ophthalmopathy cases scored 3 or more on the Clinical Activity Score and 4 or more on NOSPECS grade, with duration below 3 months. This CDR3 is 16 amino acids long. Trimming cost V 5 bases and J 5 bases; bases outside gene matches: 12. The germline V gene encodes CDR1 MNHNS and CDR2 SASEGT. Amplified regions were TCR beta CDR3 sequences from RNA transcripts. HTBI primers were used for first-round RT-PCR of the TCR CDR3. TCRdb re-derived calls from the multiplex PCR reads in MiXCR, one entry per CDR3 protein. The sample includes about 640,000 distinct CDR3 sequences, under 25% of them seen just once. This clonotype was seen repeatedly, ten times or more. Its antigen is unidentified.

Sequences were obtained from blood. The V call is TRBV6-1, the J call TRBJ1-2, with TRBD1 matching over 9 bases. The TCR sequence derives from a young man with Graves' ophthalmopathy. The CDR3 spells CASSSVRDRVEYGYTF. CDR3 nucleotides: TGTGCCAGCAGTTCAGTCCGGGACAGGGTGGAGTATGGCTACACCTTC.